This T cell receptor beta chain was sequenced for a study of cytomegalovirus exposure and HLA in healthy donors. Broader study findings: V- and J-gene trimming in TCR beta was tied to a missense DCLRE1C variant by an analysis performed later. According to a later analysis, donors in an Asian-associated ancestry cluster reportedly had fewer N-insertions than the roughly 720-donor mean. Presence/absence results assume similar sequencing depth per donor, which may not hold.

It was with 60 Vbeta and 13 Jbeta primers that the PCR ran. Profiling relied on immunoSEQ multiplex PCR, and the TCRdb table lists in-frame clones only, not all of them. The sample has approximately 80,000 clones; the top ten hold 3.5% to 4%. From germline, CDR1 is SGHNT and CDR2 YYREEE (reference sequence). CDR3 length: 15 residues. V was pared by 0 bases and J by 6 bases, with 15 bases between. Remarks on this clone: No antigen is known for it.

J is TRBJ1-2 and V is TRBV5-4, with a tentative D call TRBD1 (5 bases). This TCR derives from a young man in good health and CMV-seropositive. Sequencing input: PBMCs. The CDR3 nucleotides are TGTGCCAGCAGCTTGGATGGGGGGAAGGCGAATGGCTACACCTTC. As protein: CASSLDGGKANGYTF.